The 7 T cell receptor beta chains below come from one sample, sequenced in a study of technical replicates of blood from several donors. Sequencing used immunoSEQ multiplex PCR; TCRdb keeps in-frame clones, though not all of them. The sample carries about 74,000 clones, 85% to 95% recorded once. Input material: T cells isolated from PBMCs. These receptors all come from a human donor in good health.

This rearrangement joins TRBV4-1 to TRBJ2-5; D not resolved. Germline CDR1 reads MGHRA; CDR2 reads YSYEKL. This CDR3 comprises 13 residues. Trimming stripped 1 base from V and 7 bases from J, with 10 bases between. The CDR3 is CASSQAESVTQYF. Here the CDR3 DNA reads TGCGCCAGCAGCCAAGCCGAGTCGGTGACCCAGTACTTC.

Only a few counts were recorded for this clone. V is TRBV30 and J is TRBJ1-1; tentatively, D is TRBD1 (6 bases). This CDR3 is built from 13 residues. Deletions cut 1 base from V and 5 bases from J, with 11 bases between. Germline loops: CDR1 GTSNPN, CDR2 SVGIG (reference sequence). The CDR3 nucleotides read TGTGCCTGGAGTGGGAACAGGGAGACTGAAGCTTTCTTT. Translation: CAWSGNRETEAFF.

The rearrangement uses TRBV5-1 and TRBJ2-1; D is perhaps TRBD1 (5 bases). The CDR3 covers 15 residues. V was shortened by 7 bases and J by 0 bases, with 14 bases between the two germline ends. Germline V lookup: CDR1 SGHRS, CDR2 YFSETQ. The CDR3 protein is CASDWGRSSYNEQFF. CDR3 sequence (DNA): TGCGCCAGCGATTGGGGCCGAAGCTCCTACAATGAGCAGTTCTTC.

The V gene is TRBV23-1, the J gene TRBJ1-1, with D perhaps matching TRBD1 (5 bases). TRBV23-1 is recorded as an ORF, its role being uncertain. V was trimmed by 0 bases and J by 2 bases, leaving 19 bases between them. The CDR3 is 18 amino acids. The CDR3 sequence: CASSQSILGLLPNTEAFF. The CDR3 bases are TGCGCCAGCAGTCAATCGATTCTGGGGCTCCTACCAAACACTGAAGCTTTCTTT.

This clone was observed once. V gene TRBV10-1 combines with J gene TRBJ2-7; possible D gene TRBD1, 5 bases. V was trimmed by 8 bases and J by 5 bases, leaving 13 bases between them. The V gene's germline CDR1 is WNHNN and CDR2 SYGVQD (reference sequence). The length of the CDR3 is 12 residues. CDR3 nucleotide sequence: TGCGCCAGCGGCCAGGGTCTACACGAGCAGTACTTC. This sequence encodes CASGQGLHEQYF.

The chain carries TRBV6-5 and TRBJ1-4; 7 bases are a match to TRBD1. With V trimmed by 6 bases and J by 8 bases, 9 bases remained unmatched. Germline CDR1 MNHEY, CDR2 SVGAGI. This CDR3 has 14 amino acids. Here the CDR3 reads CASSQDREDEKLFF. The DNA of the CDR3 is TGTGCCAGCAGCCAAGACAGGGAAGACGAAAAACTGTTTTTT.

The chain combines TRBV6-1 with TRBJ2-2, with 10 bases lining up with TRBD2. This CDR3 is 15 amino acids long. The trim removed 4 bases at V and 7 bases at J, leaving 6 bases unmatched. Germline V gives CDR1 MNHNS, CDR2 SASEGT. The chain's CDR3 is CASSALAGAVGELFF. As DNA, the CDR3 is TGTGCCAGCAGTGCTCTAGCGGGAGCGGTCGGGGAGCTGTTTTTT.